The next 14 T cell receptor beta chains were all read from a single sample in a study of cytomegalovirus exposure and HLA in healthy donors. PCR involved 60 Vbeta and 13 Jbeta primers. The repertoire was sequenced with immunoSEQ multiplex PCR; TCRdb's copy has only in-frame clones and lacks some. The sample shows about 190,000 clones, about four fifths of them seen only once. The material sequenced was PBMCs. The receptor set was obtained from a woman aged 40 to 50 in good health and CMV-seronegative.

CDR3 coding DNA: TGTGCCAGTAGTATGGGCGGACAGCCGAACACTGAAGCTTTCTTT. As protein: CASSMGGQPNTEAFF. J is TRBJ1-1 and V is TRBV19; tentative D call: TRBD1 (6 bases). V lost 3 bases, J lost 1 base, and 12 bases lay in between. Germline V gene data show CDR1 as LNHDA and CDR2 as SQIVND (reference sequence). The CDR3 extends over 15 amino acids.

The chain employs TRBV2 and TRBJ2-1; a weak D match, TRBD2 (5 bases). Between the trimmed V and J ends, which lost 6 bases and 8 bases, there was a span of 17 bases. Germline CDR1 SNHLY, CDR2 FYNNEI. The CDR3 contains 14 residues. The CDR3 coding sequence is TGTGCCAGCAGCCTATCCCATAGCGTCCATGAGCAGTTCTTC. Residues: CASSLSHSVHEQFF.

The gene calls are TRBV7-2 and TRBJ2-3, with 8 bases that match TRBD2. The V and J ends lost 3 bases and 4 bases, in that order; junction bases with no gene match: 3. CDR1 is SGHTA and CDR2 is FQGNSA in the germline V gene. This CDR3 has 14 residues. As DNA, the CDR3 is TGTGCCAGCAGCTTTAGCGGGGCGGCAGATACGCAGTATTTT. Its translation: CASSFSGAADTQYF.

V is TRBV9 and J is TRBJ1-3; 7 nucleotides match TRBD1. CDR1 is SGDLS and CDR2 is YYNGEE in the germline V gene. The CDR3 consists of 16 residues. The V gene end was trimmed by 3 bases and the J gene end by 4 bases; junction bases not matched to a gene: 10. The CDR3 sequence is CASSATTGAGGNTIYF. The CDR3 region has the DNA TGTGCCAGCAGCGCCACTACAGGGGCGGGAGGAAACACCATATATTTT.

The chain couples TRBV5-1 to TRBJ1-1; TRBD1 matches at 10 bases. Germline values: CDR1 SGHRS, CDR2 YFSETQ. The CDR3 runs 15 residues. Trimming at V came to 1 base and at J to 5 bases, leaving 5 bases not matched to a gene. The CDR3 nucleotides read TGCGCCAGCAGCTTGACCGGACAGGGGGGGACTGAAGCTTTCTTT. It yields the protein CASSLTGQGGTEAFF.

The chain joins TRBV5-4 to TRBJ1-5; D gene unclear. The germline V and J ends were trimmed by 4 bases and 11 bases, with 16 bases remaining between them. The CDR3 runs to 13 residues. The germline gives CDR1 SGHNT, CDR2 YYREEE (reference sequence). CDR3 DNA: TGTGCCAGCAGCCCGAACACGGAGGGAGCCCAGCATTTT. Protein product: CASSPNTEGAQHF.

The rearrangement joins TRBV11-1 to TRBJ1-1; 8 bases agree with TRBD1. The CDR3 has 15 amino acids. V lost 5 bases to trimming and J lost 3 bases; unmatched junction nucleotides: 8. Looked up from germline, CDR1 is SGHAT and CDR2 is FQDESV (reference sequence). CDR3 in DNA: TGTGCCAGCAGCCCCCGGACAGGGTACGACACTGAAGCTTTCTTT. Its translation is CASSPRTGYDTEAFF.

The V and J genes are TRBV9 and TRBJ2-7, with a possible D match to TRBD2 (6 bases). The CDR3 is 16 amino acids. Trimming shortened V by 0 bases and J by 1 base, and 14 bases separated the two germline ends. Per germline, CDR1 SGDLS and CDR2 YYNGEE. The CDR3 region has the DNA TGTGCCAGCAGCGTAGCTCCGGGACTGGCGTCCTACGAGCAGTACTTC. It encodes CASSVAPGLASYEQYF. The variable domain in full, with the rest retrieved from reference TRBV9 and TRBJ2-7, is DSGVTQTPKHLITATGQRVTLRCSPRSGDLSVYWYQQSLDQGLQFLIQYYNGEERAKGNILERFSAQQFPDLHSELNLSSLELGDSALYFCASSVAPGLASYEQYFGPGTRLTVT.

This chain uses TRBV28 with TRBJ1-2; tentatively, D is TRBD1 (6 bases). Trimming stripped 10 bases from V and 8 bases from J, with 20 bases between. Germline CDR1 MDHEN, CDR2 SYDVKM. The CDR3 extends over 13 amino acids. The CDR3 nucleotides are TGTGCCACCCTCGGGACACCCGAGGGGGGCTACACCTTC. Translated: CATLGTPEGGYTF.

The chain joins TRBV7-2 to TRBJ2-1, with 9 bases fitting TRBD1. The length of the CDR3 is 15 residues. Germline CDR1 reads SGHTA; CDR2 reads FQGNSA. Trimming at V came to 5 bases and at J to 4 bases, leaving 6 bases not matched to a gene. DNA of the CDR3: TGTGCCAGCAGCCAAAGGGACAGGGATTACAATGAGCAGTTCTTC. Its translation: CASSQRDRDYNEQFF.

The chain links TRBV5-6 to TRBJ2-3; the D is unclear. V dropped 4 bases and J dropped 0 bases, with 6 bases sitting between them. From germline, CDR1 is SGHDT and CDR2 YYEEEE. The CDR3 totals 13 residues. CDR3 DNA sequence: TGTGCCAGCAGCATAACTAGCACAGATACGCAGTATTTT. Amino acids: CASSITSTDTQYF.

V is TRBV6-1 and J is TRBJ1-1, with 9 bases fitting TRBD1. This CDR3 has 13 residues. Germline V gene data show CDR1 as MNHNS and CDR2 as SASEGT. Trimming removed 8 bases from V and 6 bases from J; junction bases left unmatched: 7. The CDR3 DNA is TGTGCCAGCGGGGGGACAGGGCTACCTGAAGCTTTCTTT. This translates into CASGGTGLPEAFF.

The genes are TRBV5-1 and TRBJ2-1, with TRBD2 matching over 7 bases. This CDR3 contains 14 residues. The trim removed 6 bases at V and 9 bases at J, leaving 12 bases unmatched. The germline V gene encodes CDR1 SGHRS and CDR2 YFSETQ. The CDR3 spells CASKAGDPTSEQFF. For the CDR3, the DNA is TGCGCCAGCAAGGCGGGAGACCCCACAAGTGAGCAGTTCTTC.

The chain has TRBV21-1 and TRBJ2-5; the table's D call, TRBD1, has no DNA check behind it. TRBV21-1 is annotated as a pseudogene. The CDR3 has 21 residues. In DNA form, the CDR3 reads TGTGCCAGCACCCGAAGCCCTCTCTGGGACAAGGGTTTTTCCCCCCAAGAGACCCAGTACTTC. Amino acids: CASTRSPLWDKGFSPQETQYF.